This TCR beta chain was sequenced during a study of regulatory T cells in long-lasting Graves disease. Construction of TCR beta libraries relied on iRepertoire HTBI primers and on Arm-PCR targeting CDR3 regions. TCRdb re-derived calls from the multiplex PCR reads in MiXCR, one entry per CDR3 protein. The data contain hundreds of thousands of distinct CDR3 sequences, roughly 23% of them singletons. The V gene end was trimmed by 3 bases and the J gene end by 5 bases; junction bases not matched to a gene: 17. CDR3 length: 18 amino acids. Germline lookup yields CDR1 DFQATT and CDR2 SNEGSKA (reference sequence). The sample's time point: persistent/refractory GD, antithyroid drugs over 5 years with positive TRAb. RNA isolated from PBMCs was used to make the TCR library.

The receptor was derived from a female donor with Graves disease. The V call is TRBV20-1, the J call TRBJ2-5, with 11 positions matching TRBD2. This specimen consisted of peripheral blood mononuclear cells (PBMCs), obtained when the disease was refractory, from a patient treated with antithyroid drugs. The CDR3 nucleotides read TGCAGTGCTAGGGGTGGGGGACTAGCGGTGGGGTATAGGGAGACCCAGTACTTC. Protein product: CSARGGGLAVGYRETQYF.